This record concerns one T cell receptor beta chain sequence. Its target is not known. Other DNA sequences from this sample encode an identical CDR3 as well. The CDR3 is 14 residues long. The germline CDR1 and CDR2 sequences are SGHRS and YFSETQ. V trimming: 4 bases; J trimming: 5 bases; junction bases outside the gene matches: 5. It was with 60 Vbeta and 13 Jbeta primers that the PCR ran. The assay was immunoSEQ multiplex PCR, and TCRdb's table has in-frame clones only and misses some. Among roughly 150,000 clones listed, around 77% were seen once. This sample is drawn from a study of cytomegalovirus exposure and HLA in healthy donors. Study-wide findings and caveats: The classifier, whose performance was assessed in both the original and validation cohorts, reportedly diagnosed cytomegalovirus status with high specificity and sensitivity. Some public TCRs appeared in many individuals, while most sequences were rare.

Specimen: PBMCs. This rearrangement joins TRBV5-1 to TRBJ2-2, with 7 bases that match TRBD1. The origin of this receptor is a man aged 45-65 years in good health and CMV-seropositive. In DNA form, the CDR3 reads TGCGCCAGCAGCCAGGGACAGCGGACCGGGGAGCTGTTTTTT. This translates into CASSQGQRTGELFF. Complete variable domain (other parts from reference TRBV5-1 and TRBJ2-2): KAGVTQTPRYLIKTRGQQVTLSCSPISGHRSVSWYQQTPGQGLQFLFEYFSETQRNKGNFPGRFSGRQFSNSRSEMNVSTLELGDSALYLCASSQGQRTGELFFGEGSRLTVL.